These T cell receptor beta chains were read from a single sample in a study of T-cell reconstitution after alpha-beta-depleted transplantation in children. TCRdb independently ran MiXCR on the PCR reads; one entry per CDR3 protein. The table has 330,000 or so distinct CDR3 sequences, roughly 7.8% seen once. Sequencing was performed on peripheral blood, taken 360 days after TCRalphabeta/CD19-depleted stem cell transplant. These receptors were obtained from a female patient between 2 and 15 years old who had a stem cell transplant for Fanconi anemia, so the T cells may come from the graft donor. The CDR3 runs from the conserved cysteine through the conserved F or W. The D gene is left open where the match is weak. Not every row has a clone size; where given, it reads once, few, many or a size class.

>TRBJ2-5|-|TRBV11-2|many
CASSLEIRSIQPRKETQYF
TGTGCCAGCAGCTTAGAGATCAGGTCAATCCAACCAAGAAAAGAGACCCAGTACTTC
>TRBJ2-7|-|TRBV7-2|many
CASSLAGYSYEQYF
TGTGCCAGCAGCTTAGCGGGGTACTCCTACGAGCAGTACTTC
>TRBJ2-2|-|TRBV10-3|many
CAIGKRTNGYGELFF
TGTGCCATCGGGAAGAGGACCAACGGTTACGGGGAGCTGTTTTTT
>TRBJ2-5|-|TRBV10-3|many
CAIAGQTGETQYF
TGTGCCATCGCCGGACAGACCGGGGAGACCCAGTACTTC
>TRBJ2-1|TRBD2|TRBV10-3|-
CAISEFTSGGHNEQFF
TGTGCCATCAGTGAGTTCACTAGCGGGGGACACAATGAGCAGTTCTTC
>TRBJ1-3|-|TRBV7-9|-
CASSRGQLSGNTIYF
TGTGCCAGCAGCCGCGGACAGCTCTCTGGAAACACCATATATTTT
>TRBJ1-1|-|TRBV2|few
CASKKNGGLEAFF
TGTGCCAGCAAAAAAAATGGCGGGCTTGAAGCTTTCTTT
>TRBJ2-5|TRBD1|TRBV5-4|-
CASTSGTAQETQYF
TGTGCCAGCACCTCCGGGACAGCGCAAGAGACCCAGTACTTC
>TRBJ2-1|-|TRBV20-1|many
CSANGGPYSYNEQFF
TGCAGTGCTAACGGGGGGCCCTATTCCTACAATGAGCAGTTCTTC
>TRBJ2-7|-|TRBV5-1|many
CASSLDSLRGLYYEQYF
TGCGCCAGCAGCTTGGATTCATTGCGGGGGCTCTATTACGAGCAGTACTTC
>TRBJ2-1|TRBD1|TRBV5-6|many
CASRQRDRAFQEQFF
TGTGCCAGCAGGCAGCGGGACAGGGCGTTTCAGGAGCAGTTCTTC
>TRBJ2-3|-|TRBV6-2/TRBV6-3|-
CASRVTDTQYF
TGTGCCAGCAGGGTCACAGATACGCAGTATTTT
>TRBJ2-1|TRBD2|TRBV27|many
CASSRTSGNLGEQFF
TGTGCCAGCAGTCGTACTAGCGGGAATTTAGGTGAGCAGTTCTTC
>TRBJ2-3|-|TRBV5-5|many
CASSLAPASTDTQYF
TGTGCCAGCAGCTTGGCCCCAGCGAGCACAGATACGCAGTATTTT
>TRBJ2-1|-|TRBV20-1|many
CSANLRGTYNEQFF
TGCAGTGCAAACTTACGCGGGACATACAATGAGCAGTTCTTC
>TRBJ2-6|-|TRBV28|many
CASSLFRTPGFGANVLTF
TGTGCCAGCAGTTTATTTCGGACACCGGGCTTCGGGGCCAACGTCCTGACTTTC
>TRBJ1-5|-|TRBV5-6|many
CASSLYGDQPQHF
TGTGCCAGCAGCTTATATGGGGATCAGCCCCAGCATTTT
>TRBJ2-7|TRBD2|TRBV4-1|-
CASSQERLAGLVHEQYF
TGCGCCAGCAGCCAAGAAAGACTAGCGGGACTCGTCCACGAGCAGTACTTC
>TRBJ2-7|-|TRBV7-9|many
CASSLGFGDGSYEQYF
TGTGCCAGCAGCTTAGGTTTCGGGGATGGCTCCTACGAGCAGTACTTC